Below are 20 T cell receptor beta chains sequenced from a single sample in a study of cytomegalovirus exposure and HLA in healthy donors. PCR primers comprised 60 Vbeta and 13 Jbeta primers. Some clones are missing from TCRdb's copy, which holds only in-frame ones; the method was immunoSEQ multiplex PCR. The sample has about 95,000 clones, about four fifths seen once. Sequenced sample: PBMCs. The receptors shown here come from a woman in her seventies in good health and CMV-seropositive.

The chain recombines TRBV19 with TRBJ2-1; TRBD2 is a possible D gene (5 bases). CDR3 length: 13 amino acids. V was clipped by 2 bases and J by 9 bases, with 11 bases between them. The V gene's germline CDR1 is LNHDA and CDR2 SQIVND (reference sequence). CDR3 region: CASSISSRTEQFF. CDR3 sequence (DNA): TGTGCCAGTAGTATATCTAGCAGAACTGAGCAGTTCTTC.

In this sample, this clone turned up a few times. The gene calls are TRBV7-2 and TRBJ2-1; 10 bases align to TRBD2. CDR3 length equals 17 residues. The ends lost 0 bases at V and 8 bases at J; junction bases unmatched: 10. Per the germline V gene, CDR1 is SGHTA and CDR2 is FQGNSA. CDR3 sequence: CASSLALSSGSSYEQFF. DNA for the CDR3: TGTGCCAGCAGCTTAGCGCTTTCTAGCGGGAGTTCGTATGAGCAGTTCTTC. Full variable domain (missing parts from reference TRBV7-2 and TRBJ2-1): GAGVSQSPSNKVTEKGKDVELRCDPISGHTALYWYRQSLGQGLEFLIYFQGNSAPDKSGLPSDRFSAERTGGSVSTLTIQRTQQEDSAVYLCASSLALSSGSSYEQFFGPGTRLTVL.

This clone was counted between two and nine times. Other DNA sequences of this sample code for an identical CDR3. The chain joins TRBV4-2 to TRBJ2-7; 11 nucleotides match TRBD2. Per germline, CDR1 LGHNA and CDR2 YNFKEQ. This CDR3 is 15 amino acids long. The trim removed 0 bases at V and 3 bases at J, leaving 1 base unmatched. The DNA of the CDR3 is TGTGCCAGCAGCCAAGAAACTAGCGGGAGCTACGAGCAGTACTTC. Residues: CASSQETSGSYEQYF.

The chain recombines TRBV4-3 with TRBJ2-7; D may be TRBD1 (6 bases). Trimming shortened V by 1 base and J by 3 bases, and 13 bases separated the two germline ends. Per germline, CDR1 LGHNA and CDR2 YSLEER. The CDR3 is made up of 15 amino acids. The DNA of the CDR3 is TGCGCCAGCAGCCAAGGAACAGGGTGGAACTACGAGCAGTACTTC. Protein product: CASSQGTGWNYEQYF.

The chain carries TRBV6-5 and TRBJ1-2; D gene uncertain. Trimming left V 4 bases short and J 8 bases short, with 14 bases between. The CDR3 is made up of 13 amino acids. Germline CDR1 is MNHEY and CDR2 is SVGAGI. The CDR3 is CASSSIKERGYTF. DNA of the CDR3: TGTGCCAGCAGTTCCATTAAAGAGAGGGGCTACACCTTC.

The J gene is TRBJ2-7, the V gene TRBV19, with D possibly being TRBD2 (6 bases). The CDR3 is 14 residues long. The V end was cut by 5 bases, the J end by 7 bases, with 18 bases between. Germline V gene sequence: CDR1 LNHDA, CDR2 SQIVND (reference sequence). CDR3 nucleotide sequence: TGTGCCAGTAGTCCCCGGGGAGGCCTTTGGGAGCAGTACTTC. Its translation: CASSPRGGLWEQYF. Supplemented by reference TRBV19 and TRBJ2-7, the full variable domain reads DGGITQSPKYLFRKEGQNVTLSCEQNLNHDAMYWYRQDPGQGLRLIYYSQIVNDFQKGDIAEGYSVSREKKESFPLTVTSAQKNPTAFYLCASSPRGGLWEQYFGPGTRLTVT.

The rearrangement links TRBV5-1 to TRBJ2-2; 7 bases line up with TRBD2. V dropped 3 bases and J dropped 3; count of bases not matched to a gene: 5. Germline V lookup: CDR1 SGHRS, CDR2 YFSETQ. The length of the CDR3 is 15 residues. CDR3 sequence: CASSSVLADTGELFF. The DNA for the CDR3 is TGCGCCAGCAGCTCGGTTCTAGCGGACACCGGGGAGCTGTTTTTT.

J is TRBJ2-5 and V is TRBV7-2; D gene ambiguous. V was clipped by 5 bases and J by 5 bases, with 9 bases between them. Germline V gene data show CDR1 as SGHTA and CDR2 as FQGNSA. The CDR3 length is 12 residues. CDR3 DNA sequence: TGTGCCAGCAGCCAATCGCGGGAGACCCAGTACTTC. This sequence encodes CASSQSRETQYF.

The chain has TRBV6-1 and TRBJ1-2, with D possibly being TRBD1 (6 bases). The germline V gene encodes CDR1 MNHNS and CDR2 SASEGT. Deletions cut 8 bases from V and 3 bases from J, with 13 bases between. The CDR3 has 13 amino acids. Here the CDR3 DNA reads TGTGCCAGCCGGCAGGGGAACGACTATGGCTACACCTTC. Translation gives CASRQGNDYGYTF.

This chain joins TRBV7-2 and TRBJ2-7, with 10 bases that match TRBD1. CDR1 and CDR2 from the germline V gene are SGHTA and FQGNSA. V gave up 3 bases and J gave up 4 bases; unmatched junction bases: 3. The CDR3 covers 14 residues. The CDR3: CASSFDRGRYEQYF. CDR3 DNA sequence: TGTGCCAGCAGCTTCGACAGGGGGCGGTACGAGCAGTACTTC.

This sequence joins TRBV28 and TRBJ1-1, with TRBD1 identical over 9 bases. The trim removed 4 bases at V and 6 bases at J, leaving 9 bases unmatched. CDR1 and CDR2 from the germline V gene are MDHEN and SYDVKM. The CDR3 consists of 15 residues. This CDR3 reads CASSSGTGWGSEAFF. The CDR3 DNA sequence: TGTGCCAGCAGTTCCGGGACAGGGTGGGGGTCTGAAGCTTTCTTT. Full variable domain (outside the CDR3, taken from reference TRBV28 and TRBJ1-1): DVKVTQSSRYLVKRTGEKVFLECVQDMDHENMFWYRQDPGLGLRLIYFSYDVKMKEKGDIPEGYSVSREKKERFSLILESASTNQTSMYLCASSSGTGWGSEAFFGQGTRLTVV.

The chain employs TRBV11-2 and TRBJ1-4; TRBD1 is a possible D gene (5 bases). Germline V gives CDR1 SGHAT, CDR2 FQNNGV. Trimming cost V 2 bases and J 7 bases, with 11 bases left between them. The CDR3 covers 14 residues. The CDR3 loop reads CASSLSGRSEKLFF. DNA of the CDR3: TGTGCCAGCAGCTTATCAGGGAGGAGTGAAAAACTGTTTTTT.

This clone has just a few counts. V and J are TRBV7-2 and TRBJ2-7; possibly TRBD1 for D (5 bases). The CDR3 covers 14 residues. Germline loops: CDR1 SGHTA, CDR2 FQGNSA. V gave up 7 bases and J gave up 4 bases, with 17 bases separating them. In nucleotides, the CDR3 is TGTGCCAGCAATTCTCGACAGACCTTTTACGAGCAGTACTTC. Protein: CASNSRQTFYEQYF. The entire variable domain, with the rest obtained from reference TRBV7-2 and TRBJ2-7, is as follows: GAGVSQSPSNKVTEKGKDVELRCDPISGHTALYWYRQSLGQGLEFLIYFQGNSAPDKSGLPSDRFSAERTGGSVSTLTIQRTQQEDSAVYLCASNSRQTFYEQYFGPGTRLTVT.

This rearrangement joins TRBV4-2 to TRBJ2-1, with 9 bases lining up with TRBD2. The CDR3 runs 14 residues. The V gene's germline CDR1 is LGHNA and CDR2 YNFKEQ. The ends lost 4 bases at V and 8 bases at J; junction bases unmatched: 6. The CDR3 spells CASSRGLAMDEQFF. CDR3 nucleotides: TGTGCCAGCAGCCGCGGACTAGCGATGGATGAGCAGTTCTTC.

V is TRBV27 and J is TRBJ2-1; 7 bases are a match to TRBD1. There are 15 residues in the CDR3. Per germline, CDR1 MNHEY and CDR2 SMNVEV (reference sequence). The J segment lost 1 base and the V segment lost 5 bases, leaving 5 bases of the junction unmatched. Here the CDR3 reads CASSTRQGSYNEQFF. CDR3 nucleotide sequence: TGTGCCAGCAGTACTAGACAGGGATCCTACAATGAGCAGTTCTTC.

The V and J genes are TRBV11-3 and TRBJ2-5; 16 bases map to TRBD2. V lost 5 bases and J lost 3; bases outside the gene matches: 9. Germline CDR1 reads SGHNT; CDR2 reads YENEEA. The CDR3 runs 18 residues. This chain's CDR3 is CASSPIGTSGRVEETQYF. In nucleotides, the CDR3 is TGTGCCAGCAGCCCGATTGGGACTAGCGGGAGGGTAGAAGAGACCCAGTACTTC.

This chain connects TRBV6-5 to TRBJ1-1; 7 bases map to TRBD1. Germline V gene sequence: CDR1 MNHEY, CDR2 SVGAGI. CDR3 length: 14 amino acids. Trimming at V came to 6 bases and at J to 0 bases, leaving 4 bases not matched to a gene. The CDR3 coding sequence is TGTGCCAGCAGCGACAGGGCCCTGAACACTGAAGCTTTCTTT. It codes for CASSDRALNTEAFF.

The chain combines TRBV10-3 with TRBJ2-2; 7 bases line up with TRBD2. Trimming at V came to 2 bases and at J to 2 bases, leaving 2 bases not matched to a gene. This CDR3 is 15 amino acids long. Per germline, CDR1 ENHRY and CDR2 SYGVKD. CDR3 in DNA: TGTGCCATCAGTGAGGGGGGGGAAAACACCGGGGAGCTGTTTTTT. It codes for CAISEGGENTGELFF.

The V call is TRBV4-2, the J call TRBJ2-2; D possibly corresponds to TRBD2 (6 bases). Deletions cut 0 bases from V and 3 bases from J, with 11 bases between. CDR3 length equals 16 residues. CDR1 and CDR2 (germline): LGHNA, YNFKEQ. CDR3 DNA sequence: TGTGCCAGCAGCCAAGAGGCAGGGACTTACACCGGGGAGCTGTTTTTT. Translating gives CASSQEAGTYTGELFF.

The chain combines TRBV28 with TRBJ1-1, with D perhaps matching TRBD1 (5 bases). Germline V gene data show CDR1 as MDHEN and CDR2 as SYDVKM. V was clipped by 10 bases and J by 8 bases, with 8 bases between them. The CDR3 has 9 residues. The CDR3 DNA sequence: TGTGCCACTGGGGGGGAAGCTTTCTTT. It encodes CATGGEAFF.